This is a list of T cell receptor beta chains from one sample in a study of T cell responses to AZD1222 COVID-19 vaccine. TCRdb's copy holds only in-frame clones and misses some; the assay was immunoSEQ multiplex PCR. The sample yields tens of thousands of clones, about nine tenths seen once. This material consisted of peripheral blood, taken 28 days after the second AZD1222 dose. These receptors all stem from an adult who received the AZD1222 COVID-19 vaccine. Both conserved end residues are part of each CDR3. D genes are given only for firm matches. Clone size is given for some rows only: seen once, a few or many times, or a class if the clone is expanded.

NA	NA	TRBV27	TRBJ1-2	TGTGCCAGCAGGCCTGTGGACAATTACTATGGCTACACCTTC	CASRPVDNYYGYTF
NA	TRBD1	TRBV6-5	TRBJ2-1	TGTGCCAGCAGTCTTATACAGGGGGCAAACAATGAGCAGTTCTTC	CASSLIQGANNEQFF
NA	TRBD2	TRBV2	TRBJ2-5	TGTGCCAGCAGCTTACCCGGGACTAGCGGTGGGACCCAGTACTTC	CASSLPGTSGGTQYF
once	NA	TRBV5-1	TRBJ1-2	TGCGCCAGCAGCTACATTACGACTAGTAGGTCATCGGGCTACACCTTC	CASSYITTSRSSGYTF
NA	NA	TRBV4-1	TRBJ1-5	TGCGCCAGCAGCCAAGGGGGTTCCGGTCAGCCCCAGCATTTT	CASSQGGSGQPQHF
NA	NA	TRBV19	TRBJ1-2	TGTGCCAGTAGTATATCGGGTGAGGGGGTGGGCGGCTACACCTTC	CASSISGEGVGGYTF
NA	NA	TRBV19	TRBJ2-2	TGTGCCAGCCGACTAGATGGGGCCGGGGAGCTGTTTTTT	CASRLDGAGELFF
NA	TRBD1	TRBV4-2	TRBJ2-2	TGTGCCAGCAGCCAAGTGGTAGGACAGGGGTTCACCGGGGAGCTGTTTTTT	CASSQVVGQGFTGELFF
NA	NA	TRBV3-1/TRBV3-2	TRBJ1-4	TGTGCCAGCAGCCAAGATCAGAGGGGGGCAAGAGAAAAACTGTTTTTT	CASSQDQRGAREKLFF
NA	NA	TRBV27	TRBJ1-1	TGTGCCAGCAAACTAGACGGGAACACTGAAGCTTTCTTT	CASKLDGNTEAFF
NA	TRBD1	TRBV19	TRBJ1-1	TGTGCCAGTAGTGAGGGACAGGGGCCGAGGACTGAAGCTTTCTTT	CASSEGQGPRTEAFF
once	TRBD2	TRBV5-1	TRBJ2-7	TGCGCCAGCAGCCCATCACTAGCGGGAGGGTCCTACGAGCAGTACTTC	CASSPSLAGGSYEQYF
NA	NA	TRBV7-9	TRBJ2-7	TGTGCCAGCAGCTTAGCGCACCCGGGGCGAAGGGCCATCTCCTACGAGCAGTACTTC	CASSLAHPGRRAISYEQYF
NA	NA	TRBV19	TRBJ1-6	TGTGCCAGTAGCGCCGCTAGCTCCTATAATTCACCCCTCCACTTT	CASSAASSYNSPLHF
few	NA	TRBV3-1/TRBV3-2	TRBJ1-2	TGTGCCAGCAGCCAATTAACACCGGGGGTTTATGGCTACACCTTC	CASSQLTPGVYGYTF
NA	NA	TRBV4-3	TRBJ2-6	TGCGCCAGCAGCCAAGAAAGAGGGGTAGGGGCCAACGTCCTGACTTTC	CASSQERGVGANVLTF
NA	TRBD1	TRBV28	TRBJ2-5	TGTGCCAGCAGTCCAGGGGGCGATGAGACCCAGTACTTC	CASSPGGDETQYF
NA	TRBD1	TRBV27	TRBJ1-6	TGTGCCAGCGGACAGGGCGTTTCACCCCTCCACTTT	CASGQGVSPLHF
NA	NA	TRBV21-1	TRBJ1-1	TGTGCCAGCAGCAACACTGAAGCTTTCTTT	CASSNTEAFF
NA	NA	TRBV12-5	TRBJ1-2	TGTGCTAGTGGTGCCGACTTCTATGGCTACACCTTC	CASGADFYGYTF
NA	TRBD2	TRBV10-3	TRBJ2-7	TGTGCCATCAGTGACGACCTAGCGGGAGACTACGAGCAGTACTTC	CAISDDLAGDYEQYF
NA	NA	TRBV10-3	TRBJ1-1	TGTGCCATCAGTGGGACAGCCACTGAAGCTTTCTTT	CAISGTATEAFF
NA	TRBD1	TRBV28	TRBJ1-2	TGTGCCAGCAGTGTCGGACAGGACCGCCACGGCTACACCTTC	CASSVGQDRHGYTF
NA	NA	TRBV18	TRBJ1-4	TGTGCCAGCTCACCACTACAGGGAGAAAAACTGTTTTTT	CASSPLQGEKLFF
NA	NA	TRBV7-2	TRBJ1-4	TGTGCCAGCAGCAAATCGGCAGCTGAAAAACTGTTTTTT	CASSKSAAEKLFF
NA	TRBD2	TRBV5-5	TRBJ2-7	TGTGCCAGCACCAACCAGGTGGCGGGAGGAAGCGAGCAGTACTTC	CASTNQVAGGSEQYF
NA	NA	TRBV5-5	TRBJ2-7	TGTGCCAGCAGCTCCCCCGGACAGTTCTACGAGCAGTACTTC	CASSSPGQFYEQYF
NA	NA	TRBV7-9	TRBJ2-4	TGTGCCAGCAGCTTATCCTCGGGCCTAGCCAAAAACATTCAGTACTTC	CASSLSSGLAKNIQYF
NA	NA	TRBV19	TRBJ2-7	TGTGCCAGTAGTATAGGGTATGGGGGCTATAACTACGAGCAGTACTTC	CASSIGYGGYNYEQYF
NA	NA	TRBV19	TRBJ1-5	TGTGCCAGTAGTATAGTCGGGGATCAGCCCCAGCATTTT	CASSIVGDQPQHF
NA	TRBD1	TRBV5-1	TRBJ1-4	TGCGCCAGCAGCTTGGAAGGGGACAGAGTCGAAAAACTGTTTTTT	CASSLEGDRVEKLFF
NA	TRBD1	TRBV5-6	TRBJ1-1	TGTGCCAGCAGCGTCGGACAGGGCCGTGAAGCTTTCTTT	CASSVGQGREAFF
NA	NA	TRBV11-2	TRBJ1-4	TGTGCCAGCAGCCTGGACAGAAATGAAAAACTGTTTTTT	CASSLDRNEKLFF
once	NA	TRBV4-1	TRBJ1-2	TGCGCCAGCAGCCAAGCTCCAGGGTATGGCTACACCTTC	CASSQAPGYGYTF
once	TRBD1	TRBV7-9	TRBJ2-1	TGTGCCAGCAGCTTAGAAGGAGACAGGGGGTGGGGTGAGCAGTTCTTC	CASSLEGDRGWGEQFF
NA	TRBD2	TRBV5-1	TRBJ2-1	TGCGCCAGCAGCCTAATGCCCGGGACTAGCGTCAATGAGCAGTTCTTC	CASSLMPGTSVNEQFF
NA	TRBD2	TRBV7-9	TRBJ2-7	TGTGCCAGCAGCTGGGGACTAGCGGGACTCTACGAGCAGTACTTC	CASSWGLAGLYEQYF